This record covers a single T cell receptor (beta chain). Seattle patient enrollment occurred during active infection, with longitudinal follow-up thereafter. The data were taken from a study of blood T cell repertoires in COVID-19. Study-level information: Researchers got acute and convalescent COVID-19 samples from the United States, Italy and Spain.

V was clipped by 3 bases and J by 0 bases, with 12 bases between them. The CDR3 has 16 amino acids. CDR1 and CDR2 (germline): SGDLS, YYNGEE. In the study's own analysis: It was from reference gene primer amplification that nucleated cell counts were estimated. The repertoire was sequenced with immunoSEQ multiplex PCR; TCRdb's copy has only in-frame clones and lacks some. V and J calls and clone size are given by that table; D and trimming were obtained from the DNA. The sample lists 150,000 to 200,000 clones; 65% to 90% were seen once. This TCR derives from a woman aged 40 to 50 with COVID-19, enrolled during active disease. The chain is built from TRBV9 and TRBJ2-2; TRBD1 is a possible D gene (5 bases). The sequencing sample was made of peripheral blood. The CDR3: CASSGSWGTNTGELFF. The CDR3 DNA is TGTGCCAGCAGCGGAAGTTGGGGCACGAACACCGGGGAGCTGTTTTTT.